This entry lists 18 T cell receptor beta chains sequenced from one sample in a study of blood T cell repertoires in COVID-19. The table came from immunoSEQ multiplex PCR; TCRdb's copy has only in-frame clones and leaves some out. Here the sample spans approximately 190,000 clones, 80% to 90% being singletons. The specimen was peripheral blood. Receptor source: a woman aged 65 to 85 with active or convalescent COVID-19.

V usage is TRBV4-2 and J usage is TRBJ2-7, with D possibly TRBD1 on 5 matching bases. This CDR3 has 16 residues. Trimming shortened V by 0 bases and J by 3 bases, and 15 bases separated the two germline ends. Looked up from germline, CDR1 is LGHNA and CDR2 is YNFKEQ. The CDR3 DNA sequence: TGTGCCAGCAGCCAAGATCCGACTCCTAGGGGCTACGAGCAGTACTTC. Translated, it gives CASSQDPTPRGYEQYF.

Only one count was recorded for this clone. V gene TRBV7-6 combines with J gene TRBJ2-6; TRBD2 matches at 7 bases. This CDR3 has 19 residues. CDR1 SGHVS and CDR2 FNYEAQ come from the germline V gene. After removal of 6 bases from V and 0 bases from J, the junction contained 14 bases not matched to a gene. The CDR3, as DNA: TGTGCCAGCAGTCCAAAGGCGGGGGTACTATTCTCTGGGGCCAACGTCCTGACTTTC. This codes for CASSPKAGVLFSGANVLTF.

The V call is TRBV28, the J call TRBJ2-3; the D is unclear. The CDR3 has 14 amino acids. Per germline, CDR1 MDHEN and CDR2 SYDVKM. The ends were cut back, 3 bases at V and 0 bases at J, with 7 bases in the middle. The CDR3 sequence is CASSFDTSTDTQYF. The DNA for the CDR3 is TGTGCCAGCAGTTTCGACACCAGCACAGATACGCAGTATTTT.

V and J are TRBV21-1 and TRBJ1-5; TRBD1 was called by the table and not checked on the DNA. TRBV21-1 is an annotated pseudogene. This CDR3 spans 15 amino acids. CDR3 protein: CASSKDPGSNQPQHF. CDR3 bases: TGTGCCAGCAGCAAAGACCCAGGGAGCAATCAGCCCCAGCATTTT.

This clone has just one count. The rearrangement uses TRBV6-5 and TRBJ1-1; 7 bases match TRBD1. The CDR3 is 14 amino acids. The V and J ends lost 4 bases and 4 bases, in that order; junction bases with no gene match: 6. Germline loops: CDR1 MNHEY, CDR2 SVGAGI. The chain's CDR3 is CASSSTGIITEAFF. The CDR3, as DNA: TGTGCCAGCAGTTCGACAGGGATTATCACTGAAGCTTTCTTT.

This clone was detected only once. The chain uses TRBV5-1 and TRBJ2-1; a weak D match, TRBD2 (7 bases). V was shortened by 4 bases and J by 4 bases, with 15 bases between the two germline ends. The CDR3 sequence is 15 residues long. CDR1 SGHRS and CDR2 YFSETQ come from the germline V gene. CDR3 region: CASSPGGARYNEQFF. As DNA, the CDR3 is TGCGCCAGCAGCCCTGGGGGGGCGCGGTACAATGAGCAGTTCTTC.

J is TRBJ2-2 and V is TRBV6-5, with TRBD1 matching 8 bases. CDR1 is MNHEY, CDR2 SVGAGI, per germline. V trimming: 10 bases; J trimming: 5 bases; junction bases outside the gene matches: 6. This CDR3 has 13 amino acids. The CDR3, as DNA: TGTGCCACCAGGGGGCTCGCGACCGGGGAGCTGTTTTTT. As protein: CATRGLATGELFF.

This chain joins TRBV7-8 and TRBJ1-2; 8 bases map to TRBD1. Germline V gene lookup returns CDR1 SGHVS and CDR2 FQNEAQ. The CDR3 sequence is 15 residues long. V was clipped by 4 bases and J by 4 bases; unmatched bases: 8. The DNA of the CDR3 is TGTGCCAGCAGCTCTCAGGGGGCGAGGAGCTATGGCTACACCTTC. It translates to CASSSQGARSYGYTF.

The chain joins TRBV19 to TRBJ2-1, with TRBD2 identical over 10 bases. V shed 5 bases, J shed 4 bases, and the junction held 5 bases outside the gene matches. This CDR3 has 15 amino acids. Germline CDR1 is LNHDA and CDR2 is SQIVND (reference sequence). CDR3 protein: CASSHRTSGYNEQFF. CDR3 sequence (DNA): TGTGCCAGTAGTCATCGGACTAGCGGTTACAATGAGCAGTTCTTC.

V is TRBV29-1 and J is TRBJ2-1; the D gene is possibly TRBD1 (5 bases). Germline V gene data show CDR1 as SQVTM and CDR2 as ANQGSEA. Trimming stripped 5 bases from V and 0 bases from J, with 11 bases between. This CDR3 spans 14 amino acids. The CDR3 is CSVQGASSYNEQFF. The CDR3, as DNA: TGCAGCGTTCAAGGGGCGAGCTCCTACAATGAGCAGTTCTTC.

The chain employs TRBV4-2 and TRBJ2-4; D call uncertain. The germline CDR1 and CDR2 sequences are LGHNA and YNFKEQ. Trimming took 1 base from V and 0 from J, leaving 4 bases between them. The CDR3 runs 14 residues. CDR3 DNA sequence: TGTGCCAGCAGCCAAGCGGGAGCCAAAAACATTCAGTACTTC. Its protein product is CASSQAGAKNIQYF.

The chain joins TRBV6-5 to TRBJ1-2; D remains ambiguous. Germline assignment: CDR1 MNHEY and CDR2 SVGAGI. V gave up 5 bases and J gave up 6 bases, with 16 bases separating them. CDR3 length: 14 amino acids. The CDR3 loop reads CASSNRFLVDGYTF. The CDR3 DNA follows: TGTGCCAGCAGTAACCGCTTTTTGGTAGATGGCTACACCTTC.

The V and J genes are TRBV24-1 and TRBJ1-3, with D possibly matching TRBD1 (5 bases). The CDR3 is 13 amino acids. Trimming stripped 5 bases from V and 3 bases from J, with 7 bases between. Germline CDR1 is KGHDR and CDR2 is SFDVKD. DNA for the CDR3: TGTGCCACCAGTGCCACAGGTGGAAACACCATATATTTT. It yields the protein CATSATGGNTIYF.

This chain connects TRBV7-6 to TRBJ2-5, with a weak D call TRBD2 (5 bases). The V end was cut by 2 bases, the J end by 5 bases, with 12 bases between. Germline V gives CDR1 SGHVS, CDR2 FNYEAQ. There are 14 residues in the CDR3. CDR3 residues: CASSLFRGLETQYF. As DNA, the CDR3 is TGTGCCAGCAGCTTATTCCGGGGATTGGAGACCCAGTACTTC. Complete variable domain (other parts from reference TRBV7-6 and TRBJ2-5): GAGVSQSPRYKVTKRGQDVALRCDPISGHVSLYWYRQALGQGPEFLTYFNYEAQQDKSGLPNDRFSAERPEGSISTLTIQRTEQRDSAMYRCASSLFRGLETQYFGPGTRLLVL.

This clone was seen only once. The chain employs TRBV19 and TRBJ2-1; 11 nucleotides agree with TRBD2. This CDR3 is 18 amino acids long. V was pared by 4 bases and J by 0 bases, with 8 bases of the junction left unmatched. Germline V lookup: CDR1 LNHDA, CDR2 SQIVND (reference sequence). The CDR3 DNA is TGTGCCAGTAGTACCCTTGGGACTAGCGGCTTCTCCTACAATGAGCAGTTCTTC. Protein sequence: CASSTLGTSGFSYNEQFF.

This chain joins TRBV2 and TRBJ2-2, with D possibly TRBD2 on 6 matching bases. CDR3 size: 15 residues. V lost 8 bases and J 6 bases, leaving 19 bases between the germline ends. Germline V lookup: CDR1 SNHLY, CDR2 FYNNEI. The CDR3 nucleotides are TGTGCCAGCTCCCCTACTAGCTCCGATTCCGGGGAGCTGTTTTTT. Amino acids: CASSPTSSDSGELFF.

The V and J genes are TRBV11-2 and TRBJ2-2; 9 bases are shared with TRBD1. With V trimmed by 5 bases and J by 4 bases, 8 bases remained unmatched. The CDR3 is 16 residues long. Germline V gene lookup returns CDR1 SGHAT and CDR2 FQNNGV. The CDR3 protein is CASSTVRDRATGELFF. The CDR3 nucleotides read TGTGCCAGCAGCACAGTTCGGGACAGGGCCACCGGGGAGCTGTTTTTT.

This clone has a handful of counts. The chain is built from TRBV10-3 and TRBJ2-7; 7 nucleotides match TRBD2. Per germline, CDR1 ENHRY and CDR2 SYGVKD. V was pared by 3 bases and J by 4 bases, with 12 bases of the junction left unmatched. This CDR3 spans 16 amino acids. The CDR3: CAISDLAGESWYEQYF. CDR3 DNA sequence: TGTGCCATCAGTGACTTGGCGGGAGAGAGTTGGTACGAGCAGTACTTC.